The rows below give T cell receptor beta chains drawn from one sample of a study of blood T cell repertoires in COVID-19. Produced via immunoSEQ multiplex PCR; TCRdb's table is partial and in-frame only. The sample consists of a few hundred thousand clones, approximately 90% of them appearing once. The sequenced sample consisted of PBMCs or T cells enriched from blood (not recorded which). The receptors derive from a woman in her forties or fifties who had recovered from COVID-19. The CDR3 runs from the conserved cysteine through the conserved F or W. A D gene is named only where the DNA matches it firmly. Size tells how often a clone was seen (once, few, many) or the class of an expanded clone, and some rows leave it out.

v_call	clone_size	d_call	j_call	cdr3_length	cdr3_aa	cdr3_nt
TRBV6-5	.	.	TRBJ1-2	13	CASNRPGGKGYTF	TGTGCCAGCAACAGACCGGGGGGTAAAGGCTACACCTTC
TRBV3-1/TRBV3-2	.	.	TRBJ2-7	14	CASSRLASVHEQYF	TGTGCCAGCAGCCGTCTGGCTAGCGTCCACGAGCAGTACTTC
TRBV9	.	.	TRBJ1-6	15	CASSALGGELSPLHF	TGTGCCAGCAGCGCGTTGGGGGGGGAACTTTCACCCCTCCACTTT
TRBV19	.	.	TRBJ1-1	13	CASSILNREVAFF	TGTGCCAGTAGTATTCTCAATAGGGAGGTCGCTTTCTTT
TRBV2	.	TRBD1	TRBJ1-1	12	CASGTANTEAFF	TGTGCCAGCGGGACAGCGAACACTGAAGCTTTCTTT
TRBV7-2	.	.	TRBJ1-1	15	CASSLQGTFGTEAFF	TGTGCCAGCAGCTTACAGGGGACGTTCGGCACTGAAGCTTTCTTT
TRBV12-5	.	.	TRBJ1-5	12	CASGLERGPQHF	TGTGCTAGTGGTTTGGAACGGGGGCCCCAGCATTTT
TRBV7-2	.	.	TRBJ1-1	13	CASSAGVNPEAFF	TGTGCCAGCAGCGCGGGGGTTAACCCTGAAGCTTTCTTT
TRBV12-3/TRBV12-4	.	.	TRBJ2-7	12	CASSLQAAEQYF	TGTGCCAGCAGTTTACAAGCAGCGGAGCAGTACTTC
TRBV2	few	TRBD1	TRBJ1-4	15	CASSAGQGAWEKLFF	TGTGCCAGCAGTGCGGGACAGGGGGCGTGGGAAAAACTGTTTTTT
TRBV7-9	.	.	TRBJ1-3	16	CASINIRDNSGNTIYF	TGTGCCAGCATAAACATACGGGACAACTCTGGAAACACCATATATTTT
TRBV5-1	.	.	TRBJ1-6	15	CASRREGSGNSPLHF	TGCGCCAGCAGACGTGAGGGTTCTGGTAATTCACCCCTCCACTTT
TRBV5-6	.	.	TRBJ1-5	15	CASSLGQTNNQPQHF	TGTGCCAGCAGCTTGGGTCAGACAAATAATCAGCCCCAGCATTTT
TRBV30	.	.	TRBJ1-5	13	CAWSGQGNQPQHF	TGTGCCTGGAGTGGACAGGGCAATCAGCCCCAGCATTTT
TRBV6-1	.	TRBD2	TRBJ2-7	17	CASSEALPDGGGYEQYF	TGTGCCAGCAGTGAAGCGCTCCCCGACGGGGGGGGCTACGAGCAGTACTTC
TRBV4-1	.	.	TRBJ2-7	14	CASSETEGAYEQYF	TGCGCCAGCAGCGAAACCGAAGGGGCCTACGAGCAGTACTTC
TRBV2	.	TRBD2	TRBJ2-3	16	CASSDRGGRRTDTQYF	TGTGCCAGCAGTGACCGGGGAGGGCGAAGGACAGATACGCAGTATTTT
TRBV28	.	.	TRBJ1-2	13	CASRSPGGYGYTF	TGTGCCAGCAGGTCCCCGGGAGGCTATGGCTACACCTTC
TRBV3-1/TRBV3-2	.	.	TRBJ1-4	16	CASSQVLGAVGEKLFF	TGTGCCAGCAGCCAAGTGTTGGGGGCGGTGGGTGAAAAACTGTTTTTT
TRBV28	.	TRBD2	TRBJ2-3	16	CASSLWASGGTDTQYF	TGTGCCAGCAGTTTGTGGGCTAGCGGGGGCACAGATACGCAGTATTTT
TRBV7-9	.	TRBD1	TRBJ1-2	15	CASSRVGQGSYGYTF	TGTGCCAGCAGTAGAGTTGGACAGGGGAGCTATGGCTACACCTTC
TRBV3-1/TRBV3-2	.	TRBD1	TRBJ1-6	15	CASSQDTGVVSPLHF	TGTGCCAGCAGCCAAGACACAGGGGTGGTATCACCCCTCCACTTT
TRBV7-2	.	.	TRBJ2-7	15	CASSKSLEGVYEQYF	TGTGCCAGCAGCAAATCCCTCGAGGGAGTATACGAGCAGTACTTC
TRBV28	.	.	TRBJ1-5	14	CASSGPRADQPQHF	TGTGCCAGCAGTGGTCCGAGGGCGGATCAGCCCCAGCATTTT
TRBV9	.	TRBD2	TRBJ2-3	17	CASSDGTSGGRADTQYF	TGTGCCAGCAGCGACGGGACTAGCGGGGGGAGGGCAGATACGCAGTATTTT
TRBV28	once	.	TRBJ1-4	14	CASATERVAEKLFF	TGTGCCAGCGCAACCGAGAGGGTCGCCGAAAAACTGTTTTTT
TRBV7-2	.	.	TRBJ2-5	13	CASTQGGQETQYF	TGTGCCAGCACACAGGGAGGGCAAGAGACCCAGTACTTC
TRBV4-3	few	.	TRBJ2-7	15	CASSQELSDSYEQYF	TGCGCCAGCAGCCAAGAACTATCGGACAGCTACGAGCAGTACTTC
TRBV18	.	.	TRBJ1-2	13	CASSPPGIIGYTF	TGTGCCAGCTCACCCCCAGGGATTATTGGCTACACCTTC
TRBV12-5	.	.	TRBJ1-1	13	CASGLNSNTEAFF	TGTGCTAGTGGTTTGAACTCAAACACTGAAGCTTTCTTT
TRBV12-3/TRBV12-4	once	.	TRBJ1-6	12	CASSSEHSPLHF	TGTGCCAGCAGTTCGGAGCATTCACCCCTCCACTTT
TRBV7-2	once	.	TRBJ2-7	13	CASSPVVSYEQYF	TGTGCCAGCAGTCCGGTCGTGTCCTACGAGCAGTACTTC
TRBV28	few	.	TRBJ1-5	14	CASSFNGANQPQHF	TGTGCCAGCAGTTTTAATGGGGCTAATCAGCCCCAGCATTTT
TRBV7-9	.	.	TRBJ1-4	15	CASSLLVGSNEKLFF	TGTGCCAGCAGCTTATTGGTAGGGAGCAATGAAAAACTGTTTTTT
TRBV2	many	.	TRBJ1-5	15	CASSDRLWSNQPQHF	TGTGCCAGCAGCGACAGGCTTTGGAGCAATCAGCCCCAGCATTTT
TRBV6-5	.	TRBD1	TRBJ2-7	14	CASTLGARGYEQYF	TGTGCCAGCACCCTCGGCGCCAGGGGGTACGAGCAGTACTTC
TRBV5-4	.	.	TRBJ1-2	15	CASSSQGMGTYGYTF	TGTGCCAGCAGCTCTCAGGGGATGGGTACCTATGGCTACACCTTC
TRBV7-9	.	.	TRBJ1-2	14	CASSAVLAGYGYTF	TGTGCCAGCAGCGCCGTCTTGGCGGGGTATGGCTACACCTTC
TRBV4-3	.	TRBD1	TRBJ1-2	16	CASSQRRDRGNYGYTF	TGCGCCAGCAGCCAAAGACGGGACAGGGGGAACTATGGCTACACCTTC
TRBV28	.	.	TRBJ1-6	13	CASKSGYASPLHF	TGTGCCAGCAAGTCAGGGTATGCTTCACCCCTCCACTTT
TRBV5-5	.	.	TRBJ2-7	14	CASSLRGGVNEQYF	TGTGCCAGCAGCTTAAGGGGGGGCGTCAACGAGCAGTACTTC
TRBV2	.	TRBD1	TRBJ2-2	16	CASSEGLTGVSGELFF	TGTGCCAGCAGTGAAGGTTTGACAGGGGTTTCCGGGGAGCTGTTTTTT
TRBV5-1	.	.	TRBJ1-4	14	CASSADGSSLVLFF	TGCGCCAGCAGCGCGGATGGTTCATCGTTAGTGCTGTTTTTT
TRBV4-1	once	.	TRBJ1-6	16	CASSQEQGYYNSPLHF	TGCGCCAGCAGCCAAGAACAGGGTTACTATAATTCACCCCTCCACTTT
TRBV27	.	TRBD1	TRBJ1-4	13	CASSFRPQGELFF	TGTGCCAGCAGTTTTCGCCCTCAGGGGGAACTGTTTTTT
TRBV21-1	once	.	TRBJ1-4	15	CASSPWASTNEKLFF	TGTGCCAGCAGCCCTTGGGCATCAACTAATGAAAAACTGTTTTTT
TRBV4-3	once	.	TRBJ1-6	19	CASSPSHAGAPIYNSPLHF	TGCGCCAGCAGCCCTAGTCACGCAGGGGCCCCAATCTATAATTCACCCCTCCACTTT